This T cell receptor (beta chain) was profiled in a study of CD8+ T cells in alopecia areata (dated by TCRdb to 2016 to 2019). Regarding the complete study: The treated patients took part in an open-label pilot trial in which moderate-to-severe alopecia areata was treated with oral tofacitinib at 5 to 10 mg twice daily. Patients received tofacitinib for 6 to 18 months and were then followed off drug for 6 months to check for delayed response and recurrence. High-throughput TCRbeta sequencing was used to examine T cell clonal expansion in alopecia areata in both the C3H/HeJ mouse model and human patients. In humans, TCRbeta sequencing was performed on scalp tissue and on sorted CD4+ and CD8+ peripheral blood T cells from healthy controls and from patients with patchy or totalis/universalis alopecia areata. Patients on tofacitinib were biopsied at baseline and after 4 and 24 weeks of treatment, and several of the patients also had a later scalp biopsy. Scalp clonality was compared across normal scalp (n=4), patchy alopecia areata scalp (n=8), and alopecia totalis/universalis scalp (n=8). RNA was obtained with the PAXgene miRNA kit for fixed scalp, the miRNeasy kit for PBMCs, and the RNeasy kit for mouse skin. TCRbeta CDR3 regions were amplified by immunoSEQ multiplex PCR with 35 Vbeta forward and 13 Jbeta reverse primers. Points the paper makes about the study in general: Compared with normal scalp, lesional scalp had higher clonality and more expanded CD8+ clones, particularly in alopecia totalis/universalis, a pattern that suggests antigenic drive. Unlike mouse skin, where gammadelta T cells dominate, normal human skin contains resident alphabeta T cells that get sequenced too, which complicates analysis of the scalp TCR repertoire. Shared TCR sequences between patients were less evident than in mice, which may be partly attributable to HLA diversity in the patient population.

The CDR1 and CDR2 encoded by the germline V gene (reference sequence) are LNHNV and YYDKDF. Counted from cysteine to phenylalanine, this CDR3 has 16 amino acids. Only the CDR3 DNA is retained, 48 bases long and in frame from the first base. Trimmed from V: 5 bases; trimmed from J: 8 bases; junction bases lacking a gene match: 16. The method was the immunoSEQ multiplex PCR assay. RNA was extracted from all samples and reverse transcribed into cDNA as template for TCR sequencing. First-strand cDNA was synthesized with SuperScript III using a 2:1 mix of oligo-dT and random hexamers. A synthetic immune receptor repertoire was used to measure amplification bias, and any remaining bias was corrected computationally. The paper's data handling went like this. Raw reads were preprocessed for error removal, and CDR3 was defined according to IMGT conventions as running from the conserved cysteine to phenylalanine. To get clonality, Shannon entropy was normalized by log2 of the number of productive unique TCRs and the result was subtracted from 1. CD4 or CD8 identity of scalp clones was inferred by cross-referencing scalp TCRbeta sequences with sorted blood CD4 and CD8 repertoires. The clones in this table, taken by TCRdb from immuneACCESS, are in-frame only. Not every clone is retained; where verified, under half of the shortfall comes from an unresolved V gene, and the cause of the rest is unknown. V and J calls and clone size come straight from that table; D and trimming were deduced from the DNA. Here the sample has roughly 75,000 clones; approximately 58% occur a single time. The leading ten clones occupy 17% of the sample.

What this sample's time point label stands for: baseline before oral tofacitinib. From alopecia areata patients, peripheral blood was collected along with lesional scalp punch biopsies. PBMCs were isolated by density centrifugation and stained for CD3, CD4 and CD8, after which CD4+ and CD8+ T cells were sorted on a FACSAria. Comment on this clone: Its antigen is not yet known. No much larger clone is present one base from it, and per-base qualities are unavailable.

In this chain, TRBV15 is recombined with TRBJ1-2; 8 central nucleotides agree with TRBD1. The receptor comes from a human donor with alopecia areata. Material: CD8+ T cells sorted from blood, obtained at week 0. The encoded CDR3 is CATSSRRVAQGEGYTF. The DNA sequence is TGTGCCACCAGCTCGCGTCGGGTCGCACAGGGGGAAGGCTACACCTTC.